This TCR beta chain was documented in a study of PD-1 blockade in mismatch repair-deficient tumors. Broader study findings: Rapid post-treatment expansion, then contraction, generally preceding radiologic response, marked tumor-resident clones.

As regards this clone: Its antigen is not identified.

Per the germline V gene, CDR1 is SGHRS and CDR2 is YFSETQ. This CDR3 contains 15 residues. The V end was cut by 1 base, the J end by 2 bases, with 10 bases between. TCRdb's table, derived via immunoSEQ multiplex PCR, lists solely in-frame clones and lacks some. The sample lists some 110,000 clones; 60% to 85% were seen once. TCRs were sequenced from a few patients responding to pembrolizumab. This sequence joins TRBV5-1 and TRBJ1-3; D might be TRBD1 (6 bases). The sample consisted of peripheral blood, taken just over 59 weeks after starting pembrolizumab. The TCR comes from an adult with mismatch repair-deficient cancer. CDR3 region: CASSLSGEAGNTIYF. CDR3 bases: TGCGCCAGCAGCTTGTCAGGGGAGGCTGGAAACACCATATATTTT.